One sample yielded the 22 T cell receptor beta chains listed below, sequenced in a study of naive and memory T cell subsets. Four PCR rounds used nested alpha and beta constant region primers plus the SP2 primer. TCRdb analysed the UMI-ligation and nested PCR reads with MiXCR anew, one entry per CDR3 protein. The table has several hundred distinct CDR3 sequences, 5% to 6.5% seen once. A UMI-containing oligonucleotide was joined by 3' ligation to the TCR cDNA template. Specimen: skin, collected from a tuberculin skin test site or a saline-injected site (not recorded which). The receptors shown here come from an adult in good health.

This clonotype is judged large (0.1 to 1%). The chain is built from TRBV4-2 and TRBJ2-1; 7 bases agree with TRBD2. J lost 9 bases, V lost 5 bases, and 19 bases had no gene match. The length of the CDR3 is 17 residues. Germline loops: CDR1 LGHNA, CDR2 YNFKEQ. CDR3 DNA: TGTGCCAGCAGCAAAGGGTCTCTAGCGGCCCCCCGCGTTGAGCAGTTCTTC. This translates into CASSKGSLAAPRVEQFF.

This clonotype is classed as large. The genes are TRBV11-2 and TRBJ2-1; 8 nucleotides match TRBD2. The CDR3 totals 16 residues. Germline CDR1 reads SGHAT; CDR2 reads FQNNGV. After removal of 5 bases from V and 2 bases from J, the junction contained 8 bases not matched to a gene. In DNA form, the CDR3 reads TGTGCCAGCAGCCCCAGGGCGGGAGGCCCCTACAATGAGCAGTTCTTC. Translation: CASSPRAGGPYNEQFF.

This clonotype is termed medium-sized. The chain couples TRBV3-1 to TRBJ1-4; 12 bases are a match to TRBD1. This CDR3 comprises 18 residues. Germline CDR1 and CDR2: LGHDT and YNNKEL (reference sequence). The V gene end was trimmed by 1 base and the J gene end by 2 bases; junction bases not matched to a gene: 5. The CDR3, as DNA: TGTGCCAGCAGCCAAGCCCGGGACAGGGGGCACACTAATGAAAAACTGTTTTTT. Translation: CASSQARDRGHTNEKLFF. The full variable domain, completed using reference TRBV3-1 and TRBJ1-4, is DTAVSQTPKYLVTQMGNDKSIKCEQNLGHDTMYWYKQDSKKFLKIMFSYNNKELIINETVPNRFSPKSPDKAHLNLHINSLELGDSAVYFCASSQARDRGHTNEKLFFGSGTQLSVL.

Within the sample, this clonotype is medium-sized. This rearrangement joins TRBV27 to TRBJ2-4; D remains unclear. V gave up 5 bases and J gave up 0 bases, with 17 bases separating them. This CDR3 spans 17 amino acids. Per the germline V gene, CDR1 is MNHEY and CDR2 is SMNVEV (reference sequence). The CDR3 DNA follows: TGTGCCAGCAGTCCCCCAGAGAGGAAACTAGCCAAAAACATTCAGTACTTC. It yields the protein CASSPPERKLAKNIQYF.

This clonotype was detected many times. This may be a read error: a much more frequent sequence differs by one nucleotide. CDR3 in amino acids: CSARLGQECGYTF. CDR3 bases: TGCAGTGCTAGGTTGGGGCAGGAGTGTGGCTACACCTTC. The V and J genes are TRBV20-1 and TRBJ1-2; D possibly corresponds to TRBD1 (5 bases). CDR3 size: 13 residues. Looked up from germline, CDR1 is DFQATT and CDR2 is SNEGSKA (reference sequence). Between the trimmed V and J ends, which lost 3 bases and 7 bases, there was a span of 15 bases.

This clonotype is large. The V and J genes are TRBV12-3 or TRBV12-4 and TRBJ1-4; perhaps TRBD1 as D (5 bases). CDR3 size: 16 residues. Between the trimmed V and J ends, which lost 3 bases and 4 bases, there was a span of 15 bases. In DNA, the CDR3 is TGTGCCAGCAGTTTCGGGCAGGGCGTGGGTAATGAAAAACTGTTTTTT. Its protein product is CASSFGQGVGNEKLFF.

This clonotype is medium-sized by share. The chain links TRBV7-8 to TRBJ2-1, with 7 bases identical to TRBD2. The germline V gene has CDR1 SGHVS and CDR2 FQNEAQ. This CDR3 contains 17 residues. With 4 bases clipped from V and 5 bases from J, the junction kept 14 bases outside the gene matches. CDR3 sequence reads: CASSSGGLGRSNNEQFF. In DNA, the CDR3 is TGTGCCAGCAGCTCTGGCGGACTCGGGAGGAGTAACAATGAGCAGTTCTTC.

This clonotype counts as large. This rearrangement joins TRBV4-2 to TRBJ2-5, with D unclear. The germline V gene has CDR1 LGHNA and CDR2 YNFKEQ. Trimming left V 4 bases short and J 6 bases short, with 6 bases between. The CDR3 sequence is 11 residues long. Written as DNA, the CDR3 is TGTGCCAGCAGCCGGACCCAGACCCAGTACTTC. This encodes CASSRTQTQYF.

By share, this clonotype counts as large. V gene TRBV28 combines with J gene TRBJ2-1; TRBD2 agrees at 9 bases. The V and J ends lost 3 bases and 4 bases, in that order; junction bases with no gene match: 7. The germline V gene encodes CDR1 MDHEN and CDR2 SYDVKM. This CDR3 comprises 16 residues. The DNA for the CDR3 is TGTGCCAGCAGTTTCTTGTCGACTAGCGGTTACAATGAGCAGTTCTTC. As protein: CASSFLSTSGYNEQFF.

This clonotype counts as large. The V and J genes are TRBV29-1 and TRBJ2-7; D assignment may be TRBD1 or TRBD2 (6 bases each). CDR3 length: 13 amino acids. Germline V gene lookup returns CDR1 SQVTM and CDR2 ANQGSEA. Trimming removed 5 bases at V and 1 base at J, with 12 bases between. CDR3 sequence: CSVYTGRSYEQYF. The CDR3 DNA reads TGCAGCGTTTACACAGGGAGGTCCTACGAGCAGTACTTC.

This clonotype is classed as medium-sized. The rearrangement uses TRBV27 and TRBJ2-6, with 12 bases matching TRBD2. The germline V gene encodes CDR1 MNHEY and CDR2 SMNVEV (reference sequence). CDR3 length: 20 residues. V lost 5 bases and J lost 2; bases outside the gene matches: 13. The CDR3 nucleotides are TGTGCCAGCAGTAACGGTCCGACTAGCGGGAGATTTACTGGGGCCAACGTCCTGACTTTC. Protein product: CASSNGPTSGRFTGANVLTF. The complete variable domain, with remaining parts taken from reference TRBV27 and TRBJ2-6, reads EAQVTQNPRYLITVTGKKLTVTCSQNMNHEYMSWYRQDPGLGLRQIYYSMNVEVTDKGDVPEGYKVSRKEKRNFPLILESPSPNQTSLYFCASSNGPTSGRFTGANVLTFGAGSRLTVL.

In this sample, this clonotype is large (0.1 to 1%). The chain joins TRBV20-1 to TRBJ2-2, with D possibly matching TRBD1 (5 bases). The CDR3 contains 13 residues. CDR1 is DFQATT and CDR2 is SNEGSKA in the germline V gene (reference sequence). V lost 6 bases and J 6 bases, leaving 14 bases between the germline ends. CDR3 nucleotides: TGCAGTGCCCCGCCGACAGTGGCCGGGGAGCTGTTTTTT. Protein product: CSAPPTVAGELFF.

This clonotype qualifies as large. The rearrangement joins TRBV15 to TRBJ2-7; 8 bases are shared with TRBD1. J lost 4 bases, V lost 9 bases, and 14 bases had no gene match. Germline CDR1 and CDR2: LNHNV and YYDKDF (reference sequence). The CDR3 is 15 amino acids. The chain's CDR3 is CATSDWTGWWYEQYF. The CDR3 nucleotides read TGTGCCACTAGCGATTGGACAGGGTGGTGGTACGAGCAGTACTTC.

This clonotype counts as large. This chain connects TRBV12-3 or TRBV12-4 to TRBJ2-7; D call uncertain. This CDR3 comprises 14 residues. V lost 3 bases, J lost 1 base, and 10 bases lay in between. The CDR3 nucleotides read TGTGCCAGCAGTTTTCCCCTGAAATCCTACGAGCAGTACTTC. It specifies CASSFPLKSYEQYF.

By sample fraction, this clonotype is medium-sized. This chain uses TRBV7-2 with TRBJ2-5, with 8 bases fitting TRBD2. In germline, CDR1 is SGHTA, CDR2 FQGNSA. The CDR3 extends over 15 amino acids. With V trimmed by 7 bases and J by 5 bases, 12 bases remained unmatched. CDR3 nucleotide sequence: TGTGCCAGCACCCGAAGTCGGGGGGGGGGGGAGACCCAGTACTTC. Protein sequence: CASTRSRGGGETQYF.

Sample share makes this clonotype medium-sized. V gene TRBV28 combines with J gene TRBJ2-7; D is ambiguous. The germline V gene has CDR1 MDHEN and CDR2 SYDVKM. V was clipped by 1 base and J by 4 bases, with 14 bases between them. The CDR3 is 15 amino acids. In DNA, the CDR3 is TGTGCCAGCAGTTTATCCCTCCCAGGTGTGTACGAGCAGTACTTC. It encodes CASSLSLPGVYEQYF. Using reference TRBV28 and TRBJ2-7 for the parts outside the CDR3, the full variable domain is DVKVTQSSRYLVKRTGEKVFLECVQDMDHENMFWYRQDPGLGLRLIYFSYDVKMKEKGDIPEGYSVSREKKERFSLILESASTNQTSMYLCASSLSLPGVYEQYFGPGTRLTVT.

In this sample, this clonotype is large (0.1 to 1%). This chain links TRBV4-1 with TRBJ1-1; D not resolved. Germline V gives CDR1 MGHRA, CDR2 YSYEKL. This CDR3 region has 14 residues. The V gene lost 2 bases and the J gene lost 2 bases, with 9 bases spanning the gap. CDR3 sequence: CASSQPDGNTEAFF. In DNA, the CDR3 is TGCGCCAGCAGCCAACCCGACGGAAACACTGAAGCTTTCTTT.

This clonotype rates as medium-sized. For the CDR3, the DNA is TGTGCCAGCAGCCAGGACAGAAATCAGCCCCAGCATTTT. Protein sequence: CASSQDRNQPQHF. The chain has TRBV5-4 and TRBJ1-5, with D perhaps matching TRBD1 (6 bases). The CDR3 totals 13 residues. Germline CDR1 is SGHNT and CDR2 is YYREEE (reference sequence). Trimming pared 4 bases from V and 4 bases from J, leaving 9 bases between.

This clonotype is classed as medium-sized. The V and J genes are TRBV28 and TRBJ2-6, with D maybe TRBD1 (5 bases). Germline V gene sequence: CDR1 MDHEN, CDR2 SYDVKM. V lost 5 bases and J 2 bases, leaving 13 bases between the germline ends. This CDR3 comprises 16 residues. CDR3: CASSIAQGTGANVLTF. In nucleotides, the CDR3 is TGTGCCAGCAGTATAGCCCAGGGTACTGGGGCCAACGTCCTGACTTTC.

Judged by abundance, this clonotype is large. The rearrangement uses TRBV29-1 and TRBJ2-5; D not certain. Deletions cut 1 base from V and 5 bases from J, with 11 bases between. The CDR3 extends over 13 amino acids. Germline assignment: CDR1 SQVTM and CDR2 ANQGSEA. CDR3: CSVEVPRDETQYF. CDR3 sequence (DNA): TGCAGCGTTGAAGTCCCTCGAGACGAGACCCAGTACTTC.

This clonotype is large (0.1 to 1%). Here the CDR3 reads CASRGYGGQYF. DNA of the CDR3: TGTGCCAGCCGGGGATACGGCGGGCAGTACTTC. V usage is TRBV28 and J usage is TRBJ2-7; D perhaps matches TRBD2 (5 bases). The V gene's germline CDR1 is MDHEN and CDR2 SYDVKM. V lost 8 bases and J 9 bases, leaving 14 bases between the germline ends. The CDR3 loop spans 11 amino acids.

This clonotype is judged large (0.1 to 1%). This rearrangement joins TRBV20-1 to TRBJ2-7; TRBD2 agrees at 11 bases. The CDR3 spans 14 residues. Germline V gene lookup returns CDR1 DFQATT and CDR2 SNEGSKA (reference sequence). The V gene end was trimmed by 1 base and the J gene end by 6 bases; junction bases not matched to a gene: 5. CDR3 sequence: CSARGLAGFREQYF. The DNA for the CDR3 is TGCAGTGCTAGAGGACTAGCGGGATTCCGCGAGCAGTACTTC.